This T cell receptor beta chain was captured in a study of Graves' ophthalmopathy and Graves' hyperthyroidism. Findings and limits, study-wide: Sensitivity reached around 67% and specificity more than 72% when the model predicted ophthalmopathy progression.

Investigators amplified TCR beta CDR3 regions from RNA transcripts. RT-PCR in the first round used HTBI primers; a second-round multiplex PCR followed. TCRdb redid the calling of the multiplex PCR reads with MiXCR, one entry per CDR3 protein. The data contain fewer than 350,000 distinct CDR3 sequences, about 17% of them seen just once; the ten biggest clones take up 9% to 15%. CDR3 length: 11 residues. Looked up from germline, CDR1 is GTSNPN and CDR2 is SVGIG (reference sequence). Deletions cut 4 bases from V and 7 bases from J, with 11 bases between. This clonotype has just one count. As yet, its antigen is unknown.

The V call is TRBV30, the J call TRBJ2-7; D remains ambiguous. The sequencing input was peripheral blood. This clonotype originated in an adult man with Graves' ophthalmopathy. The CDR3 sequence is CAWNYMGEQYF. The CDR3 nucleotides read TGTGCCTGGAATTACATGGGAGAGCAGTACTTC.